The rows below give T cell receptor beta chains drawn from one sample of a study of control samples from healthy donors and cancer patients. Clones were read by immunoSEQ multiplex PCR, and TCRdb kept only the in-frame ones, dropping some. The data show some 410,000 clones, approximately 92% seen once. Sample: PBMCs. The receptors come from a man in his forties or fifties with head and neck cancer. Each CDR3 is given with its conserved first and last residue. The order of the fields is clone size, V gene, D gene, J gene, CDR3 protein, CDR3 DNA. The D gene is left open where the match is weak. Expanded clones get a size class; other rows say once, few or many, or leave the size out.

>NA|TRBV24-1|NA|TRBJ2-1
CATSDLAQKGNEQFF
TGTGCCACCAGTGATTTAGCACAGAAGGGGAATGAGCAGTTCTTC
>once|TRBV27|TRBD1|TRBJ2-3
CASSLERPRGRSRTDTQYF
TGTGCCAGCAGTTTAGAGAGGCCCAGGGGGCGGTCCCGCACAGATACGCAGTATTTT
>NA|TRBV3-1/TRBV3-2|NA|TRBJ2-3
CASSQEMGGTDTQYF
TGTGCCAGCAGCCAAGAAATGGGGGGAACAGATACGCAGTATTTT
>NA|TRBV7-2|NA|TRBJ1-2
CASSLGGSEVGHGYTF
TGTGCCAGCAGCTTAGGGGGCTCGGAGGTAGGGCATGGCTACACCTTC
>NA|TRBV19|TRBD2|TRBJ2-1
CASSFHVGLEGIGEQFF
TGTGCCAGTAGTTTTCATGTGGGACTAGAGGGGATCGGTGAGCAGTTCTTC
>NA|TRBV30|NA|TRBJ2-1
CAWSVTGLSSYNEQFF
TGTGCCTGGAGTGTAACTGGGTTGAGCTCCTACAATGAGCAGTTCTTC
>NA|TRBV7-7|TRBD1|TRBJ2-5
CASSLEQGALETQYF
TGTGCTAGCAGCTTAGAACAGGGGGCGTTGGAGACCCAGTACTTC
>NA|TRBV12-5|NA|TRBJ1-2
CALGKEGGGYTF
TGTGCTCTGGGGAAGGAGGGAGGTGGCTACACCTTC
>NA|TRBV30|NA|TRBJ1-2
CAWGPPGVYGYTF
TGTGCCTGGGGCCCCCCGGGGGTCTATGGCTACACCTTC
>NA|TRBV28|NA|TRBJ1-1
CASSGGNTEAFF
TGTGCCAGCAGCGGAGGGAACACTGAAGCTTTCTTT
>NA|TRBV4-3|TRBD2|TRBJ2-2
CASSPRAGGWNTGELFF
TGCGCCAGCAGCCCCCGGGCGGGGGGGTGGAACACCGGGGAGCTGTTTTTT
>NA|TRBV3-1/TRBV3-2|NA|TRBJ2-2
CASSQFGQLDTGELFF
TGTGCCAGCAGCCAATTTGGGCAGCTTGACACCGGGGAGCTGTTTTTT